Presented here are 9 T cell receptor beta chains from one specimen sequenced in a study of OX40 agonist ivuxolimab in advanced cancers. Produced via immunoSEQ multiplex PCR; TCRdb's table is partial and in-frame only. Counted here are 55,000 to 75,000 clones, approximately 90% occurring once; the ten biggest clones make up 3.5% to 4%. The input for sequencing was CD4+ or CD8+ T cells sorted from blood, taken in a trial of the OX40 agonist ivuxolimab. The receptors derive from an adult with an advanced solid tumor such as melanoma, head and neck, liver or kidney cancer.

The rearrangement uses TRBV4-3 and TRBJ2-7, with 12 bases matching TRBD2. V lost 2 bases to trimming and J lost 4 bases; unmatched junction nucleotides: 3. The CDR3 covers 15 residues. The V gene's germline CDR1 is LGHNA and CDR2 YSLEER. The CDR3 DNA sequence: TGCGCCAGCAGCCAAAAGACTAGCGGGAGTTACGAGCAGTACTTC. Translation gives CASSQKTSGSYEQYF.

This clone was counted once. The V call is TRBV19, the J call TRBJ1-2, with unresolved D. The CDR3 sequence is 11 residues long. Per the germline V gene, CDR1 is LNHDA and CDR2 is SQIVND (reference sequence). Trimming took off 2 bases at V and 13 bases at J, with 11 bases between the two ends. CDR3 DNA sequence: TGTGCCAGTAGTATACAGGACGCCCGCACCTTC. It specifies CASSIQDARTF.

The V gene is TRBV7-2, the J gene TRBJ2-1; 9 nucleotides agree with TRBD2. CDR1 and CDR2 from the germline V gene are SGHTA and FQGNSA. The CDR3 extends over 15 amino acids. V shed 2 bases and J 3 bases; nucleotides not matched to a gene: 2. The DNA of the CDR3 is TGTGCCAGCAGCTTACTAGCGGGACTCTACAATGAGCAGTTCTTC. Amino acids: CASSLLAGLYNEQFF.

V and J are TRBV10-3 and TRBJ1-1; possibly TRBD1 for D (5 bases). The CDR3 extends over 14 amino acids. Germline CDR1 is ENHRY and CDR2 is SYGVKD. With 3 bases removed from V and 4 bases from J, the gap between germline ends came to 12 bases. CDR3 sequence: CAISDPQGGTEAFF. CDR3 DNA sequence: TGTGCCATCAGTGATCCCCAGGGTGGCACTGAAGCTTTCTTT.

This chain joins TRBV10-3 and TRBJ2-7, with D possibly TRBD2 on 5 matching bases. CDR3 size: 13 residues. Germline V gene sequence: CDR1 ENHRY, CDR2 SYGVKD. V lost 6 bases and J 5 bases, leaving 14 bases between the germline ends. The CDR3 nucleotides are TGTGCCATCAGAGACTTTTCGGGAAACGAGCAGTACTTC. Translated: CAIRDFSGNEQYF.

This CDR3 reads CASSLGQGAEAFF. The CDR3 DNA reads as TGTGCCAGCAGTTTAGGGCAGGGCGCTGAAGCTTTCTTT. The rearrangement joins TRBV27 to TRBJ1-1; tentative D call: TRBD1 (5 bases). CDR1 and CDR2 (germline): MNHEY, SMNVEV (reference sequence). CDR3 size: 13 residues. Trimming shortened V by 2 bases and J by 6 bases, and 10 bases separated the two germline ends.

This chain joins TRBV7-9 and TRBJ2-7; a weak D match, TRBD1 (6 bases). Per the germline V gene, CDR1 is SEHNR and CDR2 is FQNEAQ (reference sequence). V was pared by 1 base and J by 5 bases, with 12 bases between. CDR3 length equals 14 residues. The CDR3 nucleotides read TGTGCCAGCAGCTTAGGGACAGATCCTCACGAGCAGTACTTC. Its protein is CASSLGTDPHEQYF.

This clone has just a few counts. The rearrangement joins TRBV4-1 to TRBJ2-1; D assignment may be TRBD1 or TRBD2 (5 bases each). There are 13 residues in the CDR3. V lost 1 base and J 6 bases, leaving 7 bases between the germline ends. Germline V gene lookup returns CDR1 MGHRA and CDR2 YSYEKL. CDR3 region: CASSQGGVNEQFF. The CDR3 bases are TGCGCCAGCAGCCAAGGAGGGGTCAATGAGCAGTTCTTC.

The chain carries TRBV20-1 and TRBJ1-1; D is undetermined. The germline gives CDR1 DFQATT, CDR2 SNEGSKA (reference sequence). CDR3 size: 11 residues. V was clipped by 2 bases and J by 8 bases, with 9 bases between them. The CDR3 region is CSARSLGEAFF. The CDR3 nucleotides read TGCAGTGCTAGATCGCTTGGCGAAGCTTTCTTT.